The following is a TCR beta chain sequence with its context. Its target is unknown. TCRdb reprocessed the 5' RACE reads and stores each CDR3 protein as one record, lacking DNA. The sample holds some 190,000 distinct CDR3 sequences. CDR3 length equals 14 residues. Germline values: CDR1 PRHDT, CDR2 FYEKMQ (reference sequence). These data come from a study of T cells expressing NK-cell markers. Whole-study context: Sequencing covered eight donors, seven HCMV-seropositive and one seronegative.

Findings of the study overall: Dominance of the CD3+CD56-NKG2C+ fraction by these clonotypes also held in a handful of donors. Of the CD8+ T cell pool in more than 5 donors, roughly 1.0-7.5% was accounted for by dominant NKG2C+ clonotypes.

The sequenced sample consisted of blood T cells: a sorted CD56 or NKG2C T cell subset, CD4+ or CD8+ T cells, or bulk PBMC T cells (not recorded which). This sequence joins TRBV13 and TRBJ2-7; TCRdb designates TRBD1, a call that cannot be tested without DNA. The receptor comes from a man aged 18 to 69 in good health. The CDR3 sequence is CASGSHRVMHEQYF.